What follows describes a single TCR beta chain. Antigen unknown. TCRdb reanalyzed the 5' RACE reads and collapses them to one entry per CDR3 protein, without DNA. The sample table includes some 300,000 distinct CDR3 sequences. This sample stems from a study of monozygotic twins with inflammatory bowel disease. Regarding the study as a whole: Patients received differing immunosuppressive treatments, which may have added variability to their repertoires. Concordance status among twins (concordant versus discordant) showed no link to repertoire similarity, possibly from limited power.

The CDR3 runs 17 residues. The germline gives CDR1 LGHDT, CDR2 YNNKEL (reference sequence). The rearrangement joins TRBV3-1 to TRBJ1-2. Sequencing used blood. The receptor's source is a human donor with ulcerative colitis or Crohn's disease, or a healthy co-twin of an affected twin (not recorded which). CDR3 protein: CASSQDHPVVEGGGYTF.